This TCR beta chain was found in a study of technical replicates of blood from a few donors. The protocol was immunoSEQ multiplex PCR, while the TCRdb copy is restricted to in-frame clones and leaves out a portion. The table lists under 80,000 clones, 91% of them singletons. The germline V gene encodes CDR1 LNHDA and CDR2 SQIVND (reference sequence). CDR3 length: 15 residues. V trimming: 3 bases; J trimming: 9 bases; junction bases outside the gene matches: 12. The TCR was taken from a human donor in good health. Some clones in this sample may be carry-over from other donors' samples. This chain connects TRBV19 to TRBJ1-1, with 8 bases aligning to TRBD1. Sequenced: T cells isolated from PBMCs. CDR3 sequence (DNA): TGTGCCAGTAGTATTCGACCTCCGGGACAGGAGAAAGCTTTCTTT. It specifies CASSIRPPGQEKAFF.